The present entry profiles one T cell receptor (beta chain) with its context. The antigen it binds to is not known. No qualities accompany the bases; no much larger clone lies one base away. For deep sequencing, PBMC libraries mostly used about 490 ng of input genomic DNA, with six replicates for each sample. TCRbeta libraries were prepared with the immunoSEQ hsTCRbeta kit according to the manufacturer's instructions. Sequencing of the completed libraries took place using an Illumina NovaSeq 6000 S4 flow cell after they had been pooled to approximately 3.3 nM. As for the authors' bioinformatics: Raw data preprocessing and quality control were performed with the immunoSEQ Analyzer. The analysis was limited to productive rearrangements, and each clonotype was defined by a unique CDR3 amino acid sequence. Repertoire clonality was estimated as the Gini-Simpson index, computed with the R package tcR. Student's t test was used to compare Gini indices, while Pearson correlation assessed associations with tumor size change. TCRdb's version of the immuneACCESS table is confined to in-frame rearrangements and falls short of the full clone set. An unresolved V gene accounts for under half of the shortfall where checked; the remainder is of unknown origin. The DNA was the basis for D and trimming; V, J and clone size are from that table. This sample lists around 13,000 clones; 67% were detected once. The ten most abundant clones make up 2.5% to 3.5% of the sample.

The data belong to a study of neoadjuvant anti-PD-1 for oral cavity cancer (dated by TCRdb to the early 2020s). In the study overall: Three to four biweekly doses of nivolumab at 3 mg/kg were mostly administered to patients before curative-intent surgical resection. For patients who did not progress, a fourth nivolumab dose was given around day 43, followed by definitive surgical resection on days 50-56. Under RECIST 1.1, a patient counted as a responder if showing complete response, partial response or stable disease, and as a non-responder if showing progression. The parent correlative cohort had over ten patients and a response rate of roughly 31%. Results the study describes overall, beyond this receptor: Within PBMCs, T cell clonality (Gini index) was significantly higher in non-responders than responders after neoadjuvant nivolumab. TCR analyses included only a few patients per response group, and the authors called for larger cohorts for validation. A higher pretreatment blood Treg/Th17 ratio correlated with both higher pretreatment blood TCRbeta clonality and lower post-treatment tumor TCRbeta clonality.

From V the trimming removes 4 bases and from J it removes 3 bases, while the gene matches leave 5 bases of the junction unaccounted for. The CDR3 holds 15 amino acids from the cysteine to the phenylalanine. Only CDR3 DNA remains: 45 bases, in frame from the first base. According to the germline V gene, CDR1 reads SGHRS and CDR2 reads YFSETQ. The sample's time point label is to be understood as: after neoadjuvant nivolumab, at surgical resection. None of the patients had received prior systemic or radiation treatment, and all were newly diagnosed with stage II-IVA oral cavity squamous cell carcinoma. The cohort consisted of patients with HPV-negative, locally advanced oral cavity squamous cell carcinoma. Peripheral blood mononuclear cells were analyzed directly and were not maintained or expanded in culture. Samples were obtained from a longitudinal correlative study of a single-arm phase II trial of neoadjuvant nivolumab in oral cavity squamous cell carcinoma. Subject-matched pre- and post-treatment PBMCs and tumors from three responders and three non-responders were subjected to genomic DNA-based TCRbeta sequencing. Peripheral blood mononuclear cells were collected before nivolumab treatment and were collected again after treatment, at the time of surgery. The Maxwell RSC DNA from Cells kit was used to isolate genomic DNA from PBMCs.

This clonotype was obtained from a person aged 40 to 85 with oral cavity squamous cell carcinoma. The sequencing used PBMCs, collected after nivolumab (anti-PD-1) treatment. The chain was built from TRBV5-1 and TRBJ2-1; 9 middle bases align to TRBD2. CDR3 sequence: CASSLELAGYNEQFF. The nucleotide sequence reads TGCGCCAGCAGCCTCGAACTAGCGGGCTACAATGAGCAGTTCTTC.